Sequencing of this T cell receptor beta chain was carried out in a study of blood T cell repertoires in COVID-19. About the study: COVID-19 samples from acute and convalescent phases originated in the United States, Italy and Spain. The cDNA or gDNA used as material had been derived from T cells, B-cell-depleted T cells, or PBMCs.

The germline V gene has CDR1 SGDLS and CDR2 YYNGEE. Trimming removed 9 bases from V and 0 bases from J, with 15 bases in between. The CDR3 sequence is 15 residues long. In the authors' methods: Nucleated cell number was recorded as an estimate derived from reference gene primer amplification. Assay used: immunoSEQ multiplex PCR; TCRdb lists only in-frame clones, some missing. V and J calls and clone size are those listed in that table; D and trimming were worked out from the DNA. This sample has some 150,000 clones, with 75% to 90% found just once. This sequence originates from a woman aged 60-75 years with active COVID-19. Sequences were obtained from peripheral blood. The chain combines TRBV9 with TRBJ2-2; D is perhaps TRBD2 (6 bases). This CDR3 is CANPRTTPNTGELFF. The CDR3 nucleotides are TGTGCCAACCCTCGGACTACACCGAACACCGGGGAGCTGTTTTTT.